Listed here are 12 T cell receptor beta chains from one sample, sequenced in a study of T cell responses to AZD1222 COVID-19 vaccine. Method: immunoSEQ multiplex PCR; TCRdb's copy keeps in-frame clones and lacks some. The sample lists 100,000 to 150,000 clones, approximately 88% occurring once. Sequencing used peripheral blood, obtained on day 0 of AZD1222 vaccination. These receptor sequences come from an adult in good health.

The chain recombines TRBV29-1 with TRBJ2-3; 8 bases are shared with TRBD2. The CDR3 contains 15 residues. Trimming at V came to 6 bases and at J to 4 bases, leaving 12 bases not matched to a gene. The V gene's germline CDR1 is SQVTM and CDR2 ANQGSEA. The CDR3 reads CSVAPPGGVADTQYF. The CDR3 DNA is TGCAGCGTCGCCCCTCCGGGAGGGGTCGCAGATACGCAGTATTTT.

This chain uses TRBV2 with TRBJ1-3; TRBD1 aligns across 9 bases. This CDR3 is 17 amino acids long. V lost 7 bases, J lost 0 bases, and 10 bases stayed unmatched. CDR1 and CDR2 from the germline V gene are SNHLY and FYNNEI. The CDR3 coding sequence is TGTGCCAGCACTGGGGACAGGGTGCCAATCTCTGGAAACACCATATATTTT. Translating gives CASTGDRVPISGNTIYF.

This clone is a singleton in its sample. CDR3 residues: CASSQDGHEQFF. CDR3 bases: TGCGCCAGCAGCCAAGATGGACATGAGCAGTTCTTC. This chain uses TRBV4-3 with TRBJ2-1; unclear D gene. The ends were cut back, 0 bases at V and 8 bases at J, with 5 bases in the middle. The germline gives CDR1 LGHNA, CDR2 YSLEER. CDR3 size: 12 residues.

V is TRBV9 and J is TRBJ2-1; D is undetermined. The CDR3 loop spans 14 amino acids. CDR1 SGDLS and CDR2 YYNGEE come from the germline V gene. Trimming left V 2 bases short and J 0 bases short, with 6 bases between. In DNA form, the CDR3 reads TGTGCCAGCAGCGTTGAACCCTCCTACAATGAGCAGTTCTTC. Protein sequence: CASSVEPSYNEQFF.

The chain recombines TRBV23-1 with TRBJ2-2; TRBD2 matches at 7 bases. TRBV23-1 is an ORF, with its function uncertain. Germline trimming cut 8 bases from V and 6 bases from J; bases unmatched to any gene: 15. This CDR3 comprises 16 residues. CDR3 DNA: TGCGCCAGCCCTATGTCCCGGGAGGATTATGCCGGGGAGCTGTTTTTT. Translating it yields CASPMSREDYAGELFF.

V usage is TRBV5-6 and J usage is TRBJ2-1; TRBD1 matches 10 bases. Germline CDR1 and CDR2: SGHDT and YYEEEE. Germline trimming cut 5 bases from V and 7 bases from J; bases unmatched to any gene: 9. The CDR3 extends over 15 amino acids. The CDR3 region has the DNA TGTGCCAGCAGTTTGTGGGACAGGGGTTTTAATGAGCAGTTCTTC. Residues: CASSLWDRGFNEQFF.

The gene calls are TRBV20-1 and TRBJ1-2, with D hard to call. This CDR3 is 13 amino acids long. The V end was cut by 6 bases, the J end by 2 bases, with 13 bases between. Per germline, CDR1 DFQATT and CDR2 SNEGSKA (reference sequence). Here the CDR3 reads CSASWAVNYGYTF. CDR3 nucleotides: TGCAGTGCGAGTTGGGCGGTGAACTATGGCTACACCTTC.

The chain couples TRBV6-4 to TRBJ2-2; no reliable D call. Germline CDR1 and CDR2: MRHNA and SNTAGT. Trimming cost V 3 bases and J 3 bases, with 5 bases left between them. The CDR3 length is 13 residues. The DNA for the CDR3 is TGTGCCAGCAGTGATCAGGACACCGGGGAGCTGTTTTTT. The encoded protein is CASSDQDTGELFF.

This clone was found once. The chain has TRBV6-5 and TRBJ1-4; D unresolved. V was trimmed by 6 bases and J by 6 bases, leaving 11 bases between them. CDR1 and CDR2 (germline): MNHEY, SVGAGI. The CDR3 has 13 amino acids. The CDR3 loop is CASRRSEYEKLFF. The CDR3, as DNA: TGTGCCAGCAGACGTAGTGAATATGAAAAACTGTTTTTT.

The chain has TRBV5-8 and TRBJ1-1, with D maybe TRBD1 (6 bases). CDR1 SGHTS and CDR2 YDEGEE come from the germline V gene. V lost 0 bases to trimming and J lost 5 bases, with 14 bases between them. The CDR3 spans 15 residues. CDR3: CASSLVRGIRTEAFF. DNA for the CDR3: TGTGCCAGCAGCTTGGTGAGGGGGATTAGAACTGAAGCTTTCTTT.

In its sample, this clone was seen a few times. The chain couples TRBV24-1 to TRBJ1-2; D not certain. The CDR3 totals 12 residues. V lost 5 bases and J 2 bases, leaving 5 bases between the germline ends. Germline V gene sequence: CDR1 KGHDR, CDR2 SFDVKD. The CDR3 DNA reads as TGTGCCACCAGTGGCAGCAACTATGGCTACACCTTC. Protein product: CATSGSNYGYTF.

This chain connects TRBV24-1 to TRBJ2-3; D may be TRBD1 (6 bases). Germline CDR1 reads KGHDR; CDR2 reads SFDVKD. The CDR3 runs to 13 residues. The V end was cut by 7 bases, the J end by 1 base, with 8 bases between. CDR3 bases: TGTGCCACCAGCGAGGGGGGCACAGATACGCAGTATTTT. This gives the protein CATSEGGTDTQYF.